This T cell receptor beta chain stems from a study of vaccination and CD4 T cells after COVID-19. Study information: Typically, post-vaccine samples were obtained a median 72 days after dose two, within a range of 14 to 241. The peptides that stimulated the cells were overlapping spike peptides from SARS-CoV-2, HCoV-NL63, HCoV-OC43 and HCoV-229E.

With 6 bases clipped from V and 3 bases from J, the junction kept 12 bases outside the gene matches. Germline V CDR1 and CDR2: DFQATT, SNEGSKA (reference sequence). The CDR3 consists of 16 residues. With the Oncomine TCR Beta short-read assay, DNA from cultured CD4+ T cells was sequenced. TCRdb reanalysed the PCR reads using MiXCR and keeps one entry per CDR3 protein. The sample carries 10,000 or so distinct CDR3 sequences, 30% to 35% recorded once. In the case of this clonotype: Its antigen is unknown.

Treatment: roughly 11-day PBMC culture with coronavirus spike peptide pools or control peptides (ViraFEST assay). V gene TRBV20-1 combines with J gene TRBJ2-3, with 10 nucleotides matching TRBD1. This receptor was taken from a human donor who had recovered from COVID-19. The source was CD4+ T cells from blood, cultured in vitro, collected after SARS-CoV-2 vaccination. The CDR3: CSAPTEPGQGTDTQYF. The DNA for the CDR3 is TGCAGTGCGCCAACAGAACCGGGACAGGGGACAGATACGCAGTATTTT.